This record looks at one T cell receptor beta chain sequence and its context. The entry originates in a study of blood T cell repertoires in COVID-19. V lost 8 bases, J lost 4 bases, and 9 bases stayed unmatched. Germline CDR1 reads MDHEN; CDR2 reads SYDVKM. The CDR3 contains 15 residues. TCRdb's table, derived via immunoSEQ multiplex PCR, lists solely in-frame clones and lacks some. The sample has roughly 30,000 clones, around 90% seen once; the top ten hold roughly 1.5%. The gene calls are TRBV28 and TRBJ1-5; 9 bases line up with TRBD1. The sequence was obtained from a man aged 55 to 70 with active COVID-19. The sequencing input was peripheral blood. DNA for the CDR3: TGTGCCAGCTGCAAAAGACAGGGGGGGAATCAGCCCCAGCATTTT. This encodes CASCKRQGGNQPQHF.